This T cell receptor beta chain was recorded in a study of cytomegalovirus exposure and HLA in healthy donors. Looking at the study overall: The roughly 120 million unique TCR beta sequences, from around 200 million T cells, were found by an earlier analysis.

PCR employed 60 Vbeta and 13 Jbeta primers. Profiled with immunoSEQ multiplex PCR; TCRdb holds only in-frame clones, not every one. The table shows over 75,000 clones, with around 82% occurring only once. The CDR3 length is 15 residues. Trimming left V 6 bases short and J 5 bases short, with 19 bases between. Germline V CDR1 and CDR2: MRHNA, SNTAGT. By sample fraction, this clone is medium-sized. The rearrangement uses TRBV6-4 and TRBJ1-1; D unclear. Sequenced input: PBMCs. The TCR comes from a man between 25 and 39 years old in good health and CMV-seropositive. Here the CDR3 DNA reads TGTGCCAGCAGCCCTTCGTCTGGTAGTACGACTGAAGCTTTCTTT. Its protein product is CASSPSSGSTTEAFF.